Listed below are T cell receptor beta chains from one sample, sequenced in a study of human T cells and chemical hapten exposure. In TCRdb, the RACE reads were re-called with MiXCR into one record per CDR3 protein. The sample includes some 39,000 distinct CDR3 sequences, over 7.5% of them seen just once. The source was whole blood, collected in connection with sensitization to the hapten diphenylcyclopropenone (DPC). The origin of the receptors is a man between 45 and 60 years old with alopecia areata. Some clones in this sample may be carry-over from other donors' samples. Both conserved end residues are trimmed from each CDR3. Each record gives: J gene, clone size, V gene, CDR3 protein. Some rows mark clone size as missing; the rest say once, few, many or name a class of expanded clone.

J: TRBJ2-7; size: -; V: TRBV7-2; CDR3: ASSLYGGEQY
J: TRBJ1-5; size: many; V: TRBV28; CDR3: ASSWGDQPQH
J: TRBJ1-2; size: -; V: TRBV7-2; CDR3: ASSTRQGANYGYT
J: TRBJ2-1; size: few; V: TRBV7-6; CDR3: ASSLVPLSEGSYNEQF
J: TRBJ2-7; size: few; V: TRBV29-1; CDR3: SVGTGELYEQY
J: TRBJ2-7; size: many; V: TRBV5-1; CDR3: ASSLAVRRQGTYEQY
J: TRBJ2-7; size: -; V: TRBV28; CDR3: ATWSIYRYEQY
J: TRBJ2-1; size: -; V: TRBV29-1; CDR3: SVAGLAKNEQF
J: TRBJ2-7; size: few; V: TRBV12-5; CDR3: ASGRDRAYTGREQY
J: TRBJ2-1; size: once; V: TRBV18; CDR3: ASSPNSGSSSEQF